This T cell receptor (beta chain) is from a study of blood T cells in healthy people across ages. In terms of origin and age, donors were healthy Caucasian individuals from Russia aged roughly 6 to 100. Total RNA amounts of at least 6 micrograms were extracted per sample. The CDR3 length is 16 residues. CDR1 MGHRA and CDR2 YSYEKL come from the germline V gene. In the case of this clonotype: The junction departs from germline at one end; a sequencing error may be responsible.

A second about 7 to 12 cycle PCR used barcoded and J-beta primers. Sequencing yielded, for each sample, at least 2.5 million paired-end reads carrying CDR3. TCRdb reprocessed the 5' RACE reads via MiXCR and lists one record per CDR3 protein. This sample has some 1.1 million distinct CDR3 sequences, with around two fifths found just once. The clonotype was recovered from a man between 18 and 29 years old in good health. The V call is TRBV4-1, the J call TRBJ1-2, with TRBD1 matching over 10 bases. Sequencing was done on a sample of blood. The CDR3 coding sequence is TGCGCCAGCAGTCAAGATATAGGGGACAGGGGAGATGGCTACACCTTC. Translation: CASSQDIGDRGDGYTF.